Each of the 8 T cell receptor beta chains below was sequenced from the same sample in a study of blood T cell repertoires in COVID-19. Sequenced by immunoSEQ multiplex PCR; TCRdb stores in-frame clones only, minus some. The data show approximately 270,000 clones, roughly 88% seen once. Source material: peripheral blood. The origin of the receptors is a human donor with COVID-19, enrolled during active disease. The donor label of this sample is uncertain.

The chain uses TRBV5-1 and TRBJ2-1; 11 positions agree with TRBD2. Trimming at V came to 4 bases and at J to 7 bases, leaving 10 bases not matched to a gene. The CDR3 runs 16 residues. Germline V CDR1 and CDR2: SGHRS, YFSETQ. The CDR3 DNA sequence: TGCGCCAGCAGCGACCCCGGGACTAGCGGCCCAAATGAGCAGTTCTTC. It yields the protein CASSDPGTSGPNEQFF.

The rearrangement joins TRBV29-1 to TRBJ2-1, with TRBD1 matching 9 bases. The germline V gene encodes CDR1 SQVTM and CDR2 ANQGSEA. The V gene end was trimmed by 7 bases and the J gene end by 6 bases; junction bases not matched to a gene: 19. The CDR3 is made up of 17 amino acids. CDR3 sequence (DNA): TGCAGCGCACGAAGGGGAAGGGGACAGGGTAGTTCCAATGAGCAGTTCTTC. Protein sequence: CSARRGRGQGSSNEQFF.

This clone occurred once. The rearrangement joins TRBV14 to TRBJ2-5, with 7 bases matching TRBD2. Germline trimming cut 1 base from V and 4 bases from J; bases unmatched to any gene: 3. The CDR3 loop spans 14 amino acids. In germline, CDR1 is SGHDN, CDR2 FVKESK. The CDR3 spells CASSQGLAVETQYF. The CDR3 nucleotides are TGTGCCAGCAGCCAAGGACTAGCCGTAGAGACCCAGTACTTC. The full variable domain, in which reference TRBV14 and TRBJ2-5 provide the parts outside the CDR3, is EAGVTQFPSHSVIEKGQTVTLRCDPISGHDNLYWYRRVMGKEIKFLLHFVKESKQDESGMPNNRFLAERTGGTYSTLKVQPAELEDSGVYFCASSQGLAVETQYFGPGTRLLVL.

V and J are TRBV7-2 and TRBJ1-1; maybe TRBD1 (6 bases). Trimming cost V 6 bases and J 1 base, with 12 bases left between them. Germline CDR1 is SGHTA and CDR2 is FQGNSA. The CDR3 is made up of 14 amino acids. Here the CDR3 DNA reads TGTGCCAGCAGATACCAGGGGTCGAACACTGAAGCTTTCTTT. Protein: CASRYQGSNTEAFF.

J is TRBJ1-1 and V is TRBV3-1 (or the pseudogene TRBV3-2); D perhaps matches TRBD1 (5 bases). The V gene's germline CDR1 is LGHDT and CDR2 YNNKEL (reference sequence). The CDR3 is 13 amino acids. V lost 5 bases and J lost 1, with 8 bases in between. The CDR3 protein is CASSADRNTEAFF. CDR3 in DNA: TGTGCCAGCAGCGCAGACAGGAACACTGAAGCTTTCTTT.

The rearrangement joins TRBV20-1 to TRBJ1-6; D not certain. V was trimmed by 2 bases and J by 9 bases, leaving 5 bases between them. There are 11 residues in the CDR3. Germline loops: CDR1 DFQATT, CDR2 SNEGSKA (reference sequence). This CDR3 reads CSARSTSPLHF. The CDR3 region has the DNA TGCAGTGCTAGAAGCACTTCACCCCTCCACTTT.

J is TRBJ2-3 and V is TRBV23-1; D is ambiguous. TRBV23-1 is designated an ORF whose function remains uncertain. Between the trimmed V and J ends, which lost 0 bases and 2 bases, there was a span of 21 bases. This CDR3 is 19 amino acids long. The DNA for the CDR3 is TGCGCCAGCAGTCAATCGCCCGCAAACTTTAGAGTGGTCACAGATACGCAGTATTTT. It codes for CASSQSPANFRVVTDTQYF.

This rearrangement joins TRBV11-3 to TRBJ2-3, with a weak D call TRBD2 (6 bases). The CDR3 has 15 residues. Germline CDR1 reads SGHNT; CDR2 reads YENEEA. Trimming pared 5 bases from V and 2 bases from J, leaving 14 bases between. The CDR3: CASSRRTGVTDTQYF. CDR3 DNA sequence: TGTGCCAGCAGCCGGAGGACGGGGGTCACAGATACGCAGTATTTT.